The sequence of this T cell receptor (beta chain) was determined in a study of blood T cell repertoires in COVID-19. Overall study: The United States, Italy and Spain provided the acute and convalescent COVID-19 samples. T cells, B-cell-depleted T cells, or PBMCs provided the cDNA or gDNA that served as material.

How the authors handled the data: Scientists estimated how many nucleated cells there were by amplifying reference gene primers. Sequencing used immunoSEQ multiplex PCR; TCRdb keeps in-frame clones, though not all of them. Clonal size and the V and J genes are those of that table, whereas D and trimming came from the DNA. The sample has over 110,000 clones, roughly four fifths seen once. Germline V gene sequence: CDR1 LNHDA, CDR2 SQIVND (reference sequence). J gave up 5 bases and V 5 bases, and 10 bases lay outside the gene matches. This CDR3 contains 16 residues. The clonotype was recovered from a man aged 80 or over with acute or convalescent COVID-19. The chain is built from TRBV19 and TRBJ2-3; 10 bases align to TRBD2. The sample was peripheral blood. CDR3 nucleotide sequence: TGTGCCAGTAGTCCGCTGAGGACTAGCGGAGGAGATACGCAGTATTTT. Residues: CASSPLRTSGGDTQYF.